A selection of T cell receptor beta chains follows, all from one sample in a study of cytotoxic CD8 clonotypes in ibrutinib-treated CLL. TCRdb's copy holds only in-frame clones and misses some; the assay was immunoSEQ multiplex PCR. The sample contains 130,000 to 150,000 clones, less than 95% of which appear only once. The specimen comprised PBMCs, sampled after 12 months of ibrutinib treatment. All receptors derive from a human donor with chronic lymphocytic leukemia. Each CDR3 is given with its conserved first and last residue. A D gene is named only where the DNA matches it firmly. Clone size is stated in some rows and not others, as once, few, many or a class when expanded.

D gene: TRBD1; V gene: TRBV19; J gene: TRBJ2-7; clone size: NA; CDR3 protein: CASLETTGTGAEQYF; CDR3 DNA: TGTGCCAGCCTCGAGACTACCGGGACAGGGGCCGAGCAGTACTTC
D gene: TRBD2; V gene: TRBV6-6; J gene: TRBJ2-1; clone size: few; CDR3 protein: CASESSGGYEQFF; CDR3 DNA: TGTGCCAGCGAATCTAGCGGTGGCTATGAGCAGTTCTTC
D gene: NA; V gene: TRBV27; J gene: TRBJ2-2; clone size: NA; CDR3 protein: CASSSLVGAGELFF; CDR3 DNA: TGTGCCAGCAGTTCCCTAGTTGGGGCCGGGGAGCTGTTTTTT
D gene: NA; V gene: TRBV2; J gene: TRBJ1-5; clone size: few; CDR3 protein: CASSGQGMSDQPQHF; CDR3 DNA: TGTGCCAGCAGTGGCCAGGGAATGAGCGATCAGCCCCAGCATTTT
D gene: TRBD2; V gene: TRBV7-9; J gene: TRBJ2-5; clone size: NA; CDR3 protein: CASSLGLADQETQYF; CDR3 DNA: TGTGCCAGCAGCTTAGGGCTAGCGGATCAAGAGACCCAGTACTTC
D gene: NA; V gene: TRBV9; J gene: TRBJ1-3; clone size: NA; CDR3 protein: CASSISAGDRPGNTIYF; CDR3 DNA: TGTGCCAGCAGCATCAGTGCGGGGGATCGGCCTGGAAACACCATATATTTT
D gene: TRBD1; V gene: TRBV27; J gene: TRBJ1-5; clone size: NA; CDR3 protein: CASSPQDRGHQPQHF; CDR3 DNA: TGTGCCAGCAGTCCCCAGGACAGGGGGCATCAGCCCCAGCATTTT
D gene: NA; V gene: TRBV15; J gene: TRBJ1-5; clone size: NA; CDR3 protein: CATSRDRQPQHF; CDR3 DNA: TGTGCCACCAGCAGAGATCGGCAGCCCCAGCATTTT
D gene: NA; V gene: TRBV2; J gene: TRBJ1-1; clone size: NA; CDR3 protein: CASRAGLGVTEAFF; CDR3 DNA: TGTGCCAGCAGAGCCGGGTTGGGCGTCACTGAAGCTTTCTTT
D gene: TRBD1; V gene: TRBV5-1; J gene: TRBJ2-5; clone size: NA; CDR3 protein: CASSWGGQGQETQYF; CDR3 DNA: TGCGCCAGCAGCTGGGGTGGACAGGGCCAAGAGACCCAGTACTTC
D gene: TRBD1; V gene: TRBV18; J gene: TRBJ1-5; clone size: few; CDR3 protein: CASSPDRADSNQPQHF; CDR3 DNA: TGTGCCAGCTCACCCGACAGGGCCGATAGCAATCAGCCCCAGCATTTT
D gene: TRBD1; V gene: TRBV5-1; J gene: TRBJ2-7; clone size: NA; CDR3 protein: CASSLAGTVRTYEQYF; CDR3 DNA: TGCGCCAGCAGCTTGGCAGGGACAGTGAGAACCTACGAGCAGTACTTC
D gene: NA; V gene: TRBV28; J gene: TRBJ2-3; clone size: NA; CDR3 protein: CASTLDYTDTQYF; CDR3 DNA: TGTGCCAGCACCTTGGACTACACAGATACGCAGTATTTT
D gene: TRBD1; V gene: TRBV5-1; J gene: TRBJ2-1; clone size: NA; CDR3 protein: CASFSTGSRYEQFF; CDR3 DNA: TGCGCCAGCTTTTCGACAGGGTCTAGGTATGAGCAGTTCTTC
D gene: NA; V gene: TRBV6-1; J gene: TRBJ1-4; clone size: NA; CDR3 protein: CASSVWIDPMKNLGFLFF; CDR3 DNA: TGTGCCAGCAGTGTATGGATAGACCCAATGAAAAACTTGGGATTCCTGTTTTTT
D gene: NA; V gene: TRBV7-2; J gene: TRBJ2-5; clone size: NA; CDR3 protein: CASSSQGGDQETQYF; CDR3 DNA: TGTGCCAGCAGCTCACAAGGGGGAGATCAAGAGACCCAGTACTTC
D gene: NA; V gene: TRBV11-3; J gene: TRBJ2-1; clone size: NA; CDR3 protein: CASSFAQGNYNEQFF; CDR3 DNA: TGTGCCAGCAGCTTTGCACAGGGAAACTACAATGAGCAGTTCTTC
D gene: NA; V gene: TRBV9; J gene: TRBJ1-2; clone size: NA; CDR3 protein: CASSVVPGKDGYTF; CDR3 DNA: TGTGCCAGCAGCGTAGTCCCAGGGAAGGATGGCTACACCTTC
D gene: NA; V gene: TRBV20-1; J gene: TRBJ2-7; clone size: NA; CDR3 protein: CSASDRNEQYF; CDR3 DNA: TGCAGTGCATCCGACAGGAACGAGCAGTACTTC
D gene: NA; V gene: TRBV5-1; J gene: TRBJ1-5; clone size: NA; CDR3 protein: CASSLDGRVDQPQHF; CDR3 DNA: TGCGCCAGCAGCTTGGATGGTAGGGTCGATCAGCCCCAGCATTTT
D gene: NA; V gene: TRBV9; J gene: TRBJ1-1; clone size: NA; CDR3 protein: CASSVEGVGEAFF; CDR3 DNA: TGTGCCAGCAGCGTAGAAGGGGTAGGTGAAGCTTTCTTT
D gene: NA; V gene: TRBV9; J gene: TRBJ1-3; clone size: NA; CDR3 protein: CASSPHPDSGNTIYF; CDR3 DNA: TGTGCCAGCAGCCCCCATCCGGACTCTGGAAACACCATATATTTT
D gene: NA; V gene: TRBV6-6; J gene: TRBJ1-1; clone size: NA; CDR3 protein: CASSYGVGGTKKEAFF; CDR3 DNA: TGTGCCAGCAGTTACGGGGTAGGGGGGACTAAAAAGGAAGCTTTCTTT
D gene: TRBD1; V gene: TRBV7-9; J gene: TRBJ2-7; clone size: NA; CDR3 protein: CATQGQSSYEQYF; CDR3 DNA: TGTGCCACTCAGGGACAGTCCTCCTACGAGCAGTACTTC
D gene: NA; V gene: TRBV5-1; J gene: TRBJ2-2; clone size: NA; CDR3 protein: CASSLESQISGELFF; CDR3 DNA: TGCGCCAGCAGCTTGGAATCGCAGATCTCCGGGGAGCTGTTTTTT
D gene: NA; V gene: TRBV6-4; J gene: TRBJ2-3; clone size: NA; CDR3 protein: CASSDGYSTDTQYF; CDR3 DNA: TGTGCCAGCAGTGACGGGTACAGCACAGATACGCAGTATTTT
D gene: NA; V gene: TRBV28; J gene: TRBJ1-4; clone size: NA; CDR3 protein: CASRGSKGWEKLFF; CDR3 DNA: TGTGCCAGCAGGGGTTCGAAGGGGTGGGAAAAACTGTTTTTT
D gene: NA; V gene: TRBV7-3; J gene: TRBJ2-1; clone size: NA; CDR3 protein: CASSPQGGDEQFF; CDR3 DNA: TGTGCCAGCAGCCCGCAAGGGGGGGATGAGCAGTTCTTC
D gene: TRBD2; V gene: TRBV7-6; J gene: TRBJ2-1; clone size: once; CDR3 protein: CASSPGTSGSYEQFF; CDR3 DNA: TGTGCCAGCAGCCCAGGGACTAGCGGGAGTTATGAGCAGTTCTTC
D gene: NA; V gene: TRBV4-2; J gene: TRBJ2-7; clone size: NA; CDR3 protein: CASSQRAGFNYEQYF; CDR3 DNA: TGTGCCAGCAGCCAACGAGCAGGGTTCAATTACGAGCAGTACTTC
D gene: NA; V gene: TRBV19; J gene: TRBJ2-7; clone size: NA; CDR3 protein: CASSIDYSYEQYF; CDR3 DNA: TGTGCCAGTAGTATAGACTACTCCTACGAGCAGTACTTC
D gene: NA; V gene: TRBV5-4; J gene: TRBJ2-7; clone size: NA; CDR3 protein: CASSFSNRDYEQYF; CDR3 DNA: TGTGCCAGCAGCTTCTCAAATCGTGACTACGAGCAGTACTTC
D gene: NA; V gene: TRBV6-5; J gene: TRBJ2-3; clone size: NA; CDR3 protein: CASSSGGSSTDTQYF; CDR3 DNA: TGTGCCAGCAGTTCTGGGGGTTCCTCAACAGATACGCAGTATTTT
D gene: TRBD2; V gene: TRBV2; J gene: TRBJ2-7; clone size: NA; CDR3 protein: CAIWRGRGYEQYF; CDR3 DNA: TGTGCCATCTGGCGGGGGAGAGGCTACGAGCAGTACTTC
D gene: NA; V gene: TRBV6-5; J gene: TRBJ2-5; clone size: once; CDR3 protein: CASSYDGLSKETQYF; CDR3 DNA: TGTGCCAGCAGTTACGATGGGCTTTCTAAAGAGACCCAGTACTTC
D gene: NA; V gene: TRBV5-5; J gene: TRBJ2-7; clone size: NA; CDR3 protein: CASSLGVYEQYF; CDR3 DNA: TGTGCCAGCAGCTTGGGAGTGTACGAGCAGTACTTC